This T cell receptor (beta chain) is drawn from a study of cytomegalovirus exposure and HLA in healthy donors. Overall study context: The Caucasian-associated ancestry cluster contained 81% of the 398 genotyped donors. Regarding the study as a whole: In an earlier analysis, most TCR beta V segments were productive about 87% or about 30% of the time. The likely explanation for a cluster of highly shared sequence variants was sequencing artifact. The study designated 164 TCR beta chains cytomegalovirus-associated.

This CDR3 spans 14 amino acids. Germline V gene lookup returns CDR1 GTSNPN and CDR2 SVGIG (reference sequence). Trimming took 2 bases from V and 7 from J, leaving 15 bases between them. Note on this clone: Its antigen is not known.

PCR was performed using 60 Vbeta and 13 Jbeta primers. The method was immunoSEQ multiplex PCR; TCRdb's version includes in-frame clones alone and lacks a portion of them. The repertoire holds 140,000 or so clones, with approximately 80% as singletons. Specimen: PBMCs. The clonotype originates from a man aged 35 to 55 in good health and CMV-seronegative. The chain links TRBV30 to TRBJ2-1, with D maybe TRBD2 (6 bases). The DNA for the CDR3 is TGTGCCTGGAGTCCTATAGGGACTGCTAATGAGCAGTTCTTC. This gives the protein CAWSPIGTANEQFF.